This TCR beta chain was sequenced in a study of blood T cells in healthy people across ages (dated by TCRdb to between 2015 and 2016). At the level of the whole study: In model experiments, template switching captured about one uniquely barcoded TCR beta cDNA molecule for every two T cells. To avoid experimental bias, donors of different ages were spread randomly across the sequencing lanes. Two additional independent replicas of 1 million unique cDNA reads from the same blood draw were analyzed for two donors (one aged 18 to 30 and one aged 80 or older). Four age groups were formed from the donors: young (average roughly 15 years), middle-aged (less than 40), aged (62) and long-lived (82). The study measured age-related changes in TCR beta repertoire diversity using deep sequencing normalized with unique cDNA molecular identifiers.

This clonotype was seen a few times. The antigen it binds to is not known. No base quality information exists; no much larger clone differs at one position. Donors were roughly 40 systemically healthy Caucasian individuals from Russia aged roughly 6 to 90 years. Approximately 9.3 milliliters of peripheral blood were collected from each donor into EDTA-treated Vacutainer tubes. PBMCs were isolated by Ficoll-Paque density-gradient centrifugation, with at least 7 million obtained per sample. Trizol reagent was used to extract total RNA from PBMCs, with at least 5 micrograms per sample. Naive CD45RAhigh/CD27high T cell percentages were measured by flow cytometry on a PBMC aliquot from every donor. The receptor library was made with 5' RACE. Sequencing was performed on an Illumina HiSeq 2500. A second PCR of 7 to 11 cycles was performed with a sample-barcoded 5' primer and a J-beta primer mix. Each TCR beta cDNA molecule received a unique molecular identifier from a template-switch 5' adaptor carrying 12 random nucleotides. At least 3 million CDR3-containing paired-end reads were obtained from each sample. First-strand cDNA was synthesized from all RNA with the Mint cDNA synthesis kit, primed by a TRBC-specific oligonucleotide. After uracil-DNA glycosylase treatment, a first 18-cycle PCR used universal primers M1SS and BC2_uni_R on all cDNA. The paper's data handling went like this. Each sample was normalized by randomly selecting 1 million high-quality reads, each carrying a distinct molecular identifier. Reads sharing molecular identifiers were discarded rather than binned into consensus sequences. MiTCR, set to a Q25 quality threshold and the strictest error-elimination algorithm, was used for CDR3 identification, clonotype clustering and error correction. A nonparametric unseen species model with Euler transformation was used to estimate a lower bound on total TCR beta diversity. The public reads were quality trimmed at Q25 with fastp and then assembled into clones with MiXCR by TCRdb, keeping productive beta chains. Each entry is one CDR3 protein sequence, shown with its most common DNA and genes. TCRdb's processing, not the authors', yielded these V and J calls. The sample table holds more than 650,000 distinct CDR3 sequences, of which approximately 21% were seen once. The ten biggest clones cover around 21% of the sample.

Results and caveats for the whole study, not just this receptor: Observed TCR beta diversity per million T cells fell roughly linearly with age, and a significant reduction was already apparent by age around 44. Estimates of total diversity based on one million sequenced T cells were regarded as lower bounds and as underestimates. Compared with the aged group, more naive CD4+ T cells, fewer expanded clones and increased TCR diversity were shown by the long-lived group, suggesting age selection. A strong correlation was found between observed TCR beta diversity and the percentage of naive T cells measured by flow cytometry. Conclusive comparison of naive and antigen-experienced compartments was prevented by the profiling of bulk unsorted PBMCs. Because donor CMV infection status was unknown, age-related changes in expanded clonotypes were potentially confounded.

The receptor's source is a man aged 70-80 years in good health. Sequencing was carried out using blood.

The DNA sequence reads TGTGCCAGCTCACCGACTAGCGGGAGCGGCGAGCAGTACGTC. It translates to CASSPTSGSGEQYV. This sequence uses TRBV18 and TRBJ2-5, with 12 bases aligning to TRBD2. The tail of the sequence fits TRBJ2-7 better, so the J call may be wrong. CDR1 and CDR2, per the germline V gene, are KGHSH and LQKENI. Reading from cysteine to valine, the CDR3 counts 14 amino acids. Kept here is only the CDR3 DNA, which spans 42 bases and is read in frame from base 1.